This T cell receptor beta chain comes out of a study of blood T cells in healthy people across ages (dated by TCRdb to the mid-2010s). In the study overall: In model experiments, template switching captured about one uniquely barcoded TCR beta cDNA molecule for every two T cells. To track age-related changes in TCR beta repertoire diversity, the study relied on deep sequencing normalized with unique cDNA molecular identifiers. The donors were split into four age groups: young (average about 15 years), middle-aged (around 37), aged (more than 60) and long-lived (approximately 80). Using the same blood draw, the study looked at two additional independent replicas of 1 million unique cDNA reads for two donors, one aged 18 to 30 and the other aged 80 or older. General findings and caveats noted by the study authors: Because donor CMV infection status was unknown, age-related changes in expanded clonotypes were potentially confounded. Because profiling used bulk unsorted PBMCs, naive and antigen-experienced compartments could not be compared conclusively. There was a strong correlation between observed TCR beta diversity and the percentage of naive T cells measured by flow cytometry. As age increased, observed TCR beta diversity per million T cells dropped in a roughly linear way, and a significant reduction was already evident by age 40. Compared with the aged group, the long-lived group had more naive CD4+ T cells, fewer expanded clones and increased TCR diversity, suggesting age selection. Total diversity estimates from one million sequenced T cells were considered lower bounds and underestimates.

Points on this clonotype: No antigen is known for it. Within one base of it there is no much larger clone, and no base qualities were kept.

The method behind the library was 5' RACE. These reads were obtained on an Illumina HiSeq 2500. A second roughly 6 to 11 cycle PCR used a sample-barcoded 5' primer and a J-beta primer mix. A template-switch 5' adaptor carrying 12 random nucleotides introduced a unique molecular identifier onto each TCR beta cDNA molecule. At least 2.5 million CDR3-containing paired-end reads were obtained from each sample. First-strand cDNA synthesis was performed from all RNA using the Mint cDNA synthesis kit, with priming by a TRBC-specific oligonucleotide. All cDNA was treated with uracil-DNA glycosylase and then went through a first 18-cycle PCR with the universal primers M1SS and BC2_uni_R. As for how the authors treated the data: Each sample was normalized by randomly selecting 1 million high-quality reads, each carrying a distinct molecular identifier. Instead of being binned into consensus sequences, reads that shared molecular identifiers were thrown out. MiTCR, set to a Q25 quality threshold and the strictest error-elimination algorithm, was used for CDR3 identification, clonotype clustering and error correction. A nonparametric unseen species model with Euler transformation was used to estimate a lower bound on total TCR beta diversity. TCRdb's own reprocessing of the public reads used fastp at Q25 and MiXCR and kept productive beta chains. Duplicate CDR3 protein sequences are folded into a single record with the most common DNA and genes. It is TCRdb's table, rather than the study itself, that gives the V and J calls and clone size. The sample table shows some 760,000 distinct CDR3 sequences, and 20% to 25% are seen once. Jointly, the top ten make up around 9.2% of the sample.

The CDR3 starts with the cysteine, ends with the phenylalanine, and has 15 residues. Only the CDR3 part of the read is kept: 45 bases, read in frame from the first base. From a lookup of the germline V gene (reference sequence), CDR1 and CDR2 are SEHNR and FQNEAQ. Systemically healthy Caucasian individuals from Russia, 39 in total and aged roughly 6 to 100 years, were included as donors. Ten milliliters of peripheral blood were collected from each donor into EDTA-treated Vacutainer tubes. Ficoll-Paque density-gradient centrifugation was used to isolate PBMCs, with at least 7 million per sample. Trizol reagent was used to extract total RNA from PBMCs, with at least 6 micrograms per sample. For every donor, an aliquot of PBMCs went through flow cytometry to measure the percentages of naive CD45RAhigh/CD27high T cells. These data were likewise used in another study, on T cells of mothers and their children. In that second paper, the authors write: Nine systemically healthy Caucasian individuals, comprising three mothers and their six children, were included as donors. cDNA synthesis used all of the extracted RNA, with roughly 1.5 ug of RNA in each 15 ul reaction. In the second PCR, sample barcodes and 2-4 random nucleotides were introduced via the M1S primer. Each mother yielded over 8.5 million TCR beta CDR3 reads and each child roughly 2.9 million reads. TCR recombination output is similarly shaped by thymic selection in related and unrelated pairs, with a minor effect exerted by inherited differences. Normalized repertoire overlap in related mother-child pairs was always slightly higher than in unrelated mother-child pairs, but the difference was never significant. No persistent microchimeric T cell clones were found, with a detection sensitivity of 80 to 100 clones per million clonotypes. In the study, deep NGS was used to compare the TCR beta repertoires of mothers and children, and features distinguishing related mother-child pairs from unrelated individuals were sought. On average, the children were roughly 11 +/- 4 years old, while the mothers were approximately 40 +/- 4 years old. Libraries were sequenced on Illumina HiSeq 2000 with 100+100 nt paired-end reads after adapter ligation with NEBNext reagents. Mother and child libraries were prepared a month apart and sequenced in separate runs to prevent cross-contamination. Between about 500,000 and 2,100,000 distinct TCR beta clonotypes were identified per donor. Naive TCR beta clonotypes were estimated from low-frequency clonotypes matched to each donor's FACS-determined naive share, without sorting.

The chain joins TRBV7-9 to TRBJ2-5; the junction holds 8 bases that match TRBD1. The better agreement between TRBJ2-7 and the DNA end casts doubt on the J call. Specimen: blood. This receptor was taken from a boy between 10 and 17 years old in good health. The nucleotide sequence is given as TGTGCCAGCAGCTTAGTCACAGGGGGTATCCACGAGCAGTACTTC. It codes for CASSLVTGGIHEQYF.